The 29 T cell receptor beta chains below were found in one sample sequenced in a study of Ad26.COV2.S vaccination and SARS-CoV-2 variants. Treatment in this sample: some 19 received Ad26.COV2.S at low or high dose, single or two shots; about 5 received placebo; per-sample allocation not given. Vaccine and placebo recipients were sampled on day 63 after the first injection. Measured with immunoSEQ multiplex PCR; TCRdb has only the in-frame clones, and not every one. The sample carries 300,000 to 500,000 clones, 70% to 90% recorded once. The source was peripheral blood, collected in a trial of Ad26.COV2.S vaccine versus placebo. The origin of the receptors is a person between 18 and 65 years old who received the Ad26.COV2.S COVID-19 vaccine or a placebo.

V and J are TRBV19 and TRBJ2-5; D gene unclear. The CDR3 length is 14 residues. In germline, CDR1 is LNHDA, CDR2 SQIVND (reference sequence). V was shortened by 1 base and J by 5 bases, with 11 bases between the two germline ends. For the CDR3, the DNA is TGTGCCAGTAGTATAGTAGGGCCCGATGAGACCCAGTACTTC. This translates into CASSIVGPDETQYF. Drawing the rest from reference TRBV19 and TRBJ2-5, the complete variable domain is DGGITQSPKYLFRKEGQNVTLSCEQNLNHDAMYWYRQDPGQGLRLIYYSQIVNDFQKGDIAEGYSVSREKKESFPLTVTSAQKNPTAFYLCASSIVGPDETQYFGPGTRLLVL.

V usage is TRBV7-2 and J usage is TRBJ2-7; TRBD2 is a possible D gene (5 bases). The CDR3 loop spans 15 amino acids. Trimming cost V 4 bases and J 3 bases, with 16 bases left between them. CDR1 SGHTA and CDR2 FQGNSA come from the germline V gene. The CDR3 region is CASSSELGLVYEQYF. The CDR3 region has the DNA TGTGCCAGCAGCTCGGAACTAGGGTTAGTCTACGAGCAGTACTTC.

This chain joins TRBV2 and TRBJ1-4; weak D call: TRBD1 (5 bases). The germline V and J ends were trimmed by 7 bases and 11 bases, with 11 bases remaining between them. This CDR3 region has 11 residues. The germline V gene has CDR1 SNHLY and CDR2 FYNNEI. The CDR3 bases are TGTGCCAGCAATGGGGCGGGGAAACTGTTTTTT. Its translation is CASNGAGKLFF.

The rearrangement links TRBV11-1 to TRBJ2-1, with D possibly matching TRBD2 (5 bases). With 2 bases removed from V and 2 bases from J, the gap between germline ends came to 13 bases. From germline, CDR1 is SGHAT and CDR2 FQDESV (reference sequence). The CDR3 has 16 residues. The CDR3 nucleotides are TGTGCCAGCAGCTTATTACGGGATCCTACCTACAATGAGCAGTTCTTC. This sequence encodes CASSLLRDPTYNEQFF. The variable domain in full, completed from reference TRBV11-1 and TRBJ2-1, reads EAEVAQSPRYKITEKSQAVAFWCDPISGHATLYWYRQILGQGPELLVQFQDESVVDDSQLPKDRFSAERLKGVDSTLKIQPAELGDSAMYLCASSLLRDPTYNEQFFGPGTRLTVL.

Here the CDR3 DNA reads TGTGCCAGCAGCCTAAATAAGGTCGATCGGGACAGCAATCAGCCCCAGCATTTT. It specifies CASSLNKVDRDSNQPQHF. The chain recombines TRBV14 with TRBJ1-5; a possible D gene is TRBD1 (5 bases). This CDR3 is built from 18 residues. Germline V CDR1 and CDR2: SGHDN, FVKESK. Trimming took off 4 bases at V and 1 base at J, with 20 bases between the two ends.

The V and J genes are TRBV5-5 and TRBJ2-3, with unresolved D. Per the germline V gene, CDR1 is SGHKS and CDR2 is YYEKEE (reference sequence). This CDR3 has 15 amino acids. Trimming shortened V by 4 bases and J by 6 bases, and 18 bases separated the two germline ends. The CDR3 DNA follows: TGTGCCAGCAGCGCGACCCTATCCACGAGGGATACGCAGTATTTT. As protein: CASSATLSTRDTQYF. The variable domain in full, with the rest retrieved from reference TRBV5-5 and TRBJ2-3, is DAGVTQSPTHLIKTRGQQVTLRCSPISGHKSVSWYQQVLGQGPQFIFQYYEKEERGRGNFPDRFSARQFPNYSSELNVNALLLGDSALYLCASSATLSTRDTQYFGPGTRLTVL.

The chain recombines TRBV4-1 with TRBJ1-1; D not certain. This CDR3 has 15 residues. The V gene's germline CDR1 is MGHRA and CDR2 YSYEKL. The ends were cut back, 1 base at V and 0 bases at J, with 9 bases in the middle. CDR3 sequence (DNA): TGCGCCAGCAGCCAAGTGACCGTCATGAACACTGAAGCTTTCTTT. Translating it yields CASSQVTVMNTEAFF.

The genes are TRBV5-4 and TRBJ1-1; D is unresolved. In germline, CDR1 is SGHNT, CDR2 YYREEE (reference sequence). The CDR3 has 12 amino acids. The V end was cut by 4 bases, the J end by 11 bases, with 15 bases between. CDR3 DNA: TGTGCCAGCAGCAAGGGCCGAGAGGAGGCTTTCTTT. Translation: CASSKGREEAFF.

This chain connects TRBV5-4 to TRBJ1-2; TRBD1 aligns across 9 bases. V trimming: 5 bases; J trimming: 7 bases; junction bases outside the gene matches: 15. Germline values: CDR1 SGHNT, CDR2 YYREEE (reference sequence). There are 16 residues in the CDR3. Here the CDR3 reads CASSGQLQGAESGYTF. The CDR3 nucleotides are TGTGCCAGCAGTGGACAACTACAGGGGGCGGAGAGTGGCTACACCTTC. The full variable domain, rest sourced from reference TRBV5-4 and TRBJ1-2, is ETGVTQSPTHLIKTRGQQVTLRCSSQSGHNTVSWYQQALGQGPQFIFQYYREEENGRGNFPPRFSGLQFPNYSSELNVNALELDDSALYLCASSGQLQGAESGYTFGSGTRLTVV.

This clone was found once. This chain uses TRBV7-9 with TRBJ2-6; D unclear. CDR1 is SEHNR, CDR2 FQNEAQ, per germline (reference sequence). Trimming cost V 6 bases and J 0 bases, with 9 bases left between them. The CDR3 contains 15 residues. DNA of the CDR3: TGTGCCAGCAGTTTATCCAGCTCTGGGGCCAACGTCCTGACTTTC. This sequence encodes CASSLSSSGANVLTF.

The chain combines TRBV3-1 (or the pseudogene TRBV3-2) with TRBJ1-1, with no clear D. The CDR3 length is 13 residues. From germline, CDR1 is LGHDT and CDR2 YNNKEL (reference sequence). V was clipped by 2 bases and J by 4 bases, with 8 bases between them. The CDR3 DNA reads TGTGCCAGCAGCCAAACTGGGAGCACTGAAGCTTTCTTT. As protein: CASSQTGSTEAFF.

CDR3 coding DNA: TGTGCCAGCGCTGGACAGTACAACACTGAAGCTTTCTTT. Its translation is CASAGQYNTEAFF. The chain couples TRBV27 to TRBJ1-1, with D possibly matching TRBD1 (6 bases). CDR3 length: 13 amino acids. The germline CDR1 and CDR2 sequences are MNHEY and SMNVEV (reference sequence). Trimming took 8 bases from V and 2 from J, leaving 12 bases between them.

V and J are TRBV3-1 (or the pseudogene TRBV3-2) and TRBJ2-5; D is tentatively TRBD1 or TRBD2 (5 bases each). Trimming cost V 7 bases and J 6 bases, with 12 bases left between them. The germline V gene encodes CDR1 LGHDT and CDR2 YNNKEL (reference sequence). The CDR3 extends over 12 amino acids. The CDR3 nucleotides are TGTGCCAGCAAGTCGCCGGGGCAGACCCAGTACTTC. Protein product: CASKSPGQTQYF.

The chain joins TRBV7-9 to TRBJ1-4, with 9 bases that match TRBD1. The CDR3 length is 15 residues. Trimming took 3 bases from V and 8 from J; bases not matched to a gene: 7. Germline lookup yields CDR1 SEHNR and CDR2 FQNEAQ (reference sequence). The CDR3 DNA reads as TGTGCCAGCAGCTTGCGACAGGGGGAGAGGGAAAAACTGTTTTTT. Its translation is CASSLRQGEREKLFF.

The CDR3 DNA reads as TGTGCCAGCAGTGCGGGACAAACTAGCAATCAGCCCCAGCATTTT. It yields the protein CASSAGQTSNQPQHF. V is TRBV2 and J is TRBJ1-5, with D perhaps TRBD1 (6 bases). The CDR3 is 15 residues long. Germline loops: CDR1 SNHLY, CDR2 FYNNEI. V was trimmed by 4 bases and J by 0 bases, leaving 10 bases between them.

The chain carries TRBV5-3 and TRBJ2-1, with 7 bases identical to TRBD2. TRBV5-3 qualifies as an ORF whose function is uncertain. The CDR3 is 13 residues long. V lost 7 bases, J lost 3 bases, and 4 bases stayed unmatched. CDR3 sequence: CARWGLLYNEQFF. The CDR3 region has the DNA TGTGCCAGATGGGGACTACTCTACAATGAGCAGTTCTTC.

The rearrangement links TRBV6-2 or TRBV6-3 to TRBJ1-1; D might be TRBD1 (6 bases). This CDR3 has 14 residues. Germline CDR1 MNHEY, CDR2 SVGEGT. V shed 0 bases and J shed 8 bases, with 13 bases lying between them. The CDR3 nucleotides read TGTGCCAGCAGTTACTCGTACGACGGGACAGAAGCTTTCTTT. Its protein is CASSYSYDGTEAFF.

Details on this clone: A read error may account for a junction end that differs from germline. The V call is TRBV7-7, the J call TRBJ2-2; D is unclear. This CDR3 has 17 residues. CDR1 and CDR2 (germline): SSHAT, FNYEAQ (reference sequence). CDR3 protein: CASSLDMQALGIGELFF. As DNA, the CDR3 is TGTGCTAGCAGCTTAGATATGCAGGCCCTTGGGATCGGGGAGCTGTTTTTT.

In this sample, this clone turned up once. The gene calls are TRBV5-6 and TRBJ2-5; D assignment may be TRBD1 or TRBD2 (6 bases each). Germline CDR1 SGHDT, CDR2 YYEEEE. CDR3 size: 12 residues. Trimming pared 9 bases from V and 3 bases from J, leaving 12 bases between. CDR3 nucleotide sequence: TGTGCCACCCGGAGGGGGGAAGAGACCCAGTACTTC. Protein product: CATRRGEETQYF.

The chain recombines TRBV5-1 with TRBJ2-7; TRBD2 aligns across 15 bases. Losses at the gene ends were 0 bases for V and 2 bases for J; bases not matched to a gene: 3. CDR1 is SGHRS, CDR2 YFSETQ, per germline. There are 17 residues in the CDR3. The CDR3 DNA follows: TGCGCCAGCAGCTTGGTGAGGACTAGCGGGGGGGCCTACGAGCAGTACTTC. Translating gives CASSLVRTSGGAYEQYF.

The chain links TRBV7-8 to TRBJ2-2, with 9 bases fitting TRBD1. The CDR3 spans 16 residues. In germline, CDR1 is SGHVS, CDR2 FQNEAQ. The ends lost 5 bases at V and 6 bases at J; junction bases unmatched: 10. DNA for the CDR3: TGTGCCAGCAGCGCCGGGACAGGGCTACTTTCCGGGGAGCTGTTTTTT. This encodes CASSAGTGLLSGELFF.

V usage is TRBV7-2 and J usage is TRBJ2-2; 11 bases map to TRBD2. J was trimmed by 7 bases and V by 6 bases; bases with no gene match: 7. The V gene's germline CDR1 is SGHTA and CDR2 FQGNSA. The CDR3 has 15 amino acids. CDR3 in DNA: TGTGCCAGCAGAAATTTAGCGGGGGGGATCGGGGAGCTGTTTTTT. This gives the protein CASRNLAGGIGELFF.

The V gene is TRBV19, the J gene TRBJ1-1; D call uncertain. The germline CDR1 and CDR2 sequences are LNHDA and SQIVND (reference sequence). CDR3 size: 13 residues. V shed 7 bases and J shed 3 bases, with 12 bases lying between them. The CDR3 DNA reads as TGTGCCAGTATTTCTAGAGTTGACACTGAAGCTTTCTTT. Protein sequence: CASISRVDTEAFF.

V and J are TRBV6-2 or TRBV6-3 and TRBJ1-5, with D tentatively TRBD1 (6 bases). CDR1 and CDR2 (germline): MNHEY, SVGEGT. The length of the CDR3 is 15 residues. V lost 1 base and J 2 bases, leaving 9 bases between the germline ends. CDR3 amino acids: CASSYWGRGNQPQHF. The CDR3 DNA sequence: TGTGCCAGCAGTTACTGGGGGCGCGGCAATCAGCCCCAGCATTTT.

This clone has just one count. The chain carries TRBV3-1 (or the pseudogene TRBV3-2) and TRBJ2-3, with 11 bases lining up with TRBD2. Germline trimming cut 5 bases from V and 2 bases from J; bases unmatched to any gene: 12. The CDR3 has 18 residues. From germline, CDR1 is LGHDT and CDR2 YNNKEL (reference sequence). The CDR3 region is CASSSQSSSGGPTDTQYF. The CDR3 region has the DNA TGTGCCAGCAGCTCCCAGAGCTCTAGCGGGGGGCCCACAGATACGCAGTATTTT.

The rearrangement joins TRBV3-1 (or the pseudogene TRBV3-2) to TRBJ1-3, with unresolved D. CDR3 length equals 14 residues. Looked up from germline, CDR1 is LGHDT and CDR2 is YNNKEL (reference sequence). V dropped 1 base and J dropped 1 base, with 5 bases sitting between them. CDR3 nucleotide sequence: TGTGCCAGCAGCCAAGCCGAATCTGGAAACACCATATATTTT. Its protein product is CASSQAESGNTIYF.

V gene TRBV3-1 (or the pseudogene TRBV3-2) combines with J gene TRBJ1-1; 9 bases fit TRBD1. The germline V gene has CDR1 LGHDT and CDR2 YNNKEL (reference sequence). With V trimmed by 8 bases and J by 4 bases, 5 bases remained unmatched. This CDR3 has 13 amino acids. The CDR3 sequence is CASGDREGTEAFF. The CDR3 region has the DNA TGTGCCAGCGGGGACAGGGAGGGCACTGAAGCTTTCTTT.

This chain uses TRBV25-1 with TRBJ2-3; TRBD2 matches 8 bases. CDR3 length: 15 residues. The germline V gene has CDR1 MGHDK and CDR2 SYGVNS. V lost 4 bases to trimming and J lost 7 bases; unmatched junction nucleotides: 10. The CDR3 protein is CASSVAGGWLNTQYF. CDR3 bases: TGTGCCAGCAGTGTGGCGGGGGGCTGGTTAAATACGCAGTATTTT.

The genes are TRBV30 and TRBJ1-5, with D perhaps matching TRBD1 (6 bases). The CDR3 extends over 13 amino acids. Between the trimmed V and J ends, which lost 3 bases and 1 base, there was a span of 7 bases. The germline gives CDR1 GTSNPN, CDR2 SVGIG (reference sequence). The CDR3 reads CAWSQGSNQPQHF. CDR3 bases: TGTGCCTGGAGCCAGGGGAGCAATCAGCCCCAGCATTTT.